This T cell receptor (beta chain) emerged from a study of T cell repertoires in cytomegalovirus infection. Germline CDR1 reads DFQATT; CDR2 reads SNEGSKA (reference sequence). The CDR3 sequence is 14 residues long. TCRdb independently ran MiXCR on the reads; one entry per CDR3 protein. The table records just over 300,000 distinct CDR3 sequences, about a sixth of them present only once. Sequencing was carried out using PBMCs. The chain employs TRBV20-1 and TRBJ2-1; weak D call: TRBD1 (5 bases). This TCR was recovered from a human donor in good health (CMV status not recorded). Some clones in this sample may be carry-over from other donors' samples. CDR3 region: CSGAAKGPWDEQFF. The DNA of the CDR3 is TGCAGCGGCGCGGCTAAGGGGCCCTGGGATGAGCAGTTCTTC.